This T cell receptor beta chain was identified in a study of T cell repertoires in cytomegalovirus infection. Overall study context: Public TCR beta signatures indicated both CMV infection and matching HLA type.

TCRdb reanalysed the reads using MiXCR and keeps one entry per CDR3 protein. The sample contains approximately 630,000 distinct CDR3 sequences, 24% of which appear only once. Findings of the study overall: Ex vivo responses were dominated by HLA-C-restricted CMV-specific TCR beta clonotypes.

The table lists this clonotype with a few counts. Its antigen is unidentified. This TCR came from a human donor in good health (CMV status not recorded). Some clones in this sample may be carry-over from other donors' samples. The sample comprised CD8+ T cells from PBMCs.

CDR3 nucleotide sequence: TGTGCCAGCAGTTACTCACATGGACTAGCGGGGGGAAGCAATGAGCAGTTCTTC. Translation gives CASSYSHGLAGGSNEQFF. The genes are TRBV6-5 and TRBJ2-1; 14 bases match TRBD2. The CDR3 sequence is 18 residues long. Per germline, CDR1 MNHEY and CDR2 SVGAGI. The V segment lost 0 bases and the J segment 6 bases; nucleotides outside the gene matches: 7.